This TCR beta chain was retrieved from a study of blood T cell repertoires in COVID-19. In this sample, this clone turned up a few times. Original handling: Reference gene primer amplification yielded estimated nucleated cell counts. Generated by immunoSEQ multiplex PCR, the TCRdb table keeps only in-frame clones and is missing some. V, J and clone size are taken as reported in that table, and D and trimming were inferred from the DNA itself. The sample contains tens of thousands of clones, approximately 89% of which appear only once. Trimming stripped 6 bases from V and 0 bases from J, with 11 bases between. The germline V gene encodes CDR1 SQVTM and CDR2 ANQGSEA. This CDR3 region has 13 residues.

Input material: peripheral blood. The TCR comes from a man older than 75 with acute or convalescent COVID-19. The rearrangement joins TRBV29-1 to TRBJ1-1; weak D call: TRBD1 (5 bases). CDR3 coding DNA: TGCAGCGTCGCCGGGACTTTGAACACTGAAGCTTTCTTT. This gives the protein CSVAGTLNTEAFF.